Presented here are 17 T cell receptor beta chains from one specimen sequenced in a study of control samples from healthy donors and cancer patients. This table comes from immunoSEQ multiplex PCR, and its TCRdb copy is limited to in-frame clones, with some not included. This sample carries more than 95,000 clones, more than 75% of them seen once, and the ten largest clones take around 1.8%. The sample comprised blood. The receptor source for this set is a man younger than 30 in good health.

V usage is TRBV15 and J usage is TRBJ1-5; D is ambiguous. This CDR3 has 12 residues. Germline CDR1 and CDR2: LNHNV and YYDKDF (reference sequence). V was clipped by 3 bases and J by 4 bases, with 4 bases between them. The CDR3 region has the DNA TGTGCCACCAGCAGCTCAAATCAGCCCCAGCATTTT. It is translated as CATSSSNQPQHF.

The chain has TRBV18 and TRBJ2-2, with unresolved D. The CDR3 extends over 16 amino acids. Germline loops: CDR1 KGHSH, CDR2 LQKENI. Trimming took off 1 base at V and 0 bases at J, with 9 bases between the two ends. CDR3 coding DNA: TGTGCCAGCTCACCACTAACGGACGCGAACACCGGGGAGCTGTTTTTT. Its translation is CASSPLTDANTGELFF.

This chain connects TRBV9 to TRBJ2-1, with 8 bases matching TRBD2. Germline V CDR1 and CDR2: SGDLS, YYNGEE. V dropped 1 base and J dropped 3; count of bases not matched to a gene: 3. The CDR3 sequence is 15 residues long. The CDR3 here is CASSVLAGLYNEQFF. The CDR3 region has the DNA TGTGCCAGCAGCGTACTAGCGGGCCTCTACAATGAGCAGTTCTTC.

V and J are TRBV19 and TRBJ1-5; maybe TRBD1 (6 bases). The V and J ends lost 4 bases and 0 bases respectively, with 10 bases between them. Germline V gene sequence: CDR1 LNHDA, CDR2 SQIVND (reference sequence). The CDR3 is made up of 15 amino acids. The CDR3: CASSKWDNSNQPQHF. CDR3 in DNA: TGTGCCAGTAGTAAGTGGGACAATAGCAATCAGCCCCAGCATTTT.

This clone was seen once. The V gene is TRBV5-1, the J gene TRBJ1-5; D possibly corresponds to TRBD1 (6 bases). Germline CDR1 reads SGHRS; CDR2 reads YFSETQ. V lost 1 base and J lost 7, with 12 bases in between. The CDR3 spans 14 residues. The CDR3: CASSLQQGAQPQHF. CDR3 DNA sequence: TGCGCCAGCAGCTTGCAACAGGGCGCCCAGCCCCAGCATTTT.

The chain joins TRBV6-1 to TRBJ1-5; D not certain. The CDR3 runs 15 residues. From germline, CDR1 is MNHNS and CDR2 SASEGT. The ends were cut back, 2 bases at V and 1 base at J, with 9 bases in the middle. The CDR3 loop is CASSEYMGSNQPQHF. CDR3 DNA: TGTGCCAGCAGTGAATACATGGGGAGCAATCAGCCCCAGCATTTT.

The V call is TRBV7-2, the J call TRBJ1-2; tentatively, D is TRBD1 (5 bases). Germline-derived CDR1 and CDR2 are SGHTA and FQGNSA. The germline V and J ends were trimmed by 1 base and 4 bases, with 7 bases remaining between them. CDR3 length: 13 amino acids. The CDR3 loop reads CASSLGQFYGYTF. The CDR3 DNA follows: TGTGCCAGCAGCTTAGGACAGTTCTATGGCTACACCTTC.

Here the CDR3 reads CASRRTSGSPSNEQFF. The DNA of the CDR3 is TGTGCCAGCAGACGGACTAGCGGGAGCCCCTCCAATGAGCAGTTCTTC. This chain connects TRBV7-2 to TRBJ2-1; TRBD2 aligns across 13 bases. After removal of 6 bases from V and 6 bases from J, the junction contained 8 bases not matched to a gene. CDR3 length: 16 amino acids. The V gene's germline CDR1 is SGHTA and CDR2 FQGNSA.

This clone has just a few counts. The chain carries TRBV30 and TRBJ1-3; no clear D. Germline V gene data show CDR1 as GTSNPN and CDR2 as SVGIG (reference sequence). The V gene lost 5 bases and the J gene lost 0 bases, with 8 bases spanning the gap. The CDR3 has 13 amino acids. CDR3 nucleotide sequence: TGTGCCTGGGCGACGGGCTCTGGAAACACCATATATTTT. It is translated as CAWATGSGNTIYF.

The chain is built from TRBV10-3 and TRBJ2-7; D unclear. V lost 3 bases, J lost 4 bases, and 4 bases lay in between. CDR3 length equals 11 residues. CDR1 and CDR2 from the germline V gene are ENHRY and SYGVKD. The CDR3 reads CAISDVYEQYF. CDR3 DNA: TGTGCCATCAGTGACGTTTACGAGCAGTACTTC.

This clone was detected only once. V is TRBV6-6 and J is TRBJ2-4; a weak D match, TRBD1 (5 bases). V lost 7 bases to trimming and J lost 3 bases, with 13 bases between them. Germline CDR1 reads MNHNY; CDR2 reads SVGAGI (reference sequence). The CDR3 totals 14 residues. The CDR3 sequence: CASTGDSNKNIQYF. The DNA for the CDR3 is TGTGCCAGCACTGGTGACAGTAACAAAAACATTCAGTACTTC.

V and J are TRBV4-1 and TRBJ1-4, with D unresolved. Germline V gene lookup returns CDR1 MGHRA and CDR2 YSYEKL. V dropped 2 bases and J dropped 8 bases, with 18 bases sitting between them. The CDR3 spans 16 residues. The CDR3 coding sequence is TGCGCCAGCAGCCAAATGCCGTGGAGGTTAGGAGAAAAACTGTTTTTT. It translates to CASSQMPWRLGEKLFF.

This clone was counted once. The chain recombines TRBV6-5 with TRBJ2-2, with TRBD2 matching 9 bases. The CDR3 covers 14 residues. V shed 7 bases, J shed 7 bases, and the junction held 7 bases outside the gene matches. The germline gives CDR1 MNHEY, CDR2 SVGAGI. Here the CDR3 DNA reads TGTGCCAGCATAATAGCGGGAGTTTACGGGGAGCTGTTTTTT. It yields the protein CASIIAGVYGELFF.

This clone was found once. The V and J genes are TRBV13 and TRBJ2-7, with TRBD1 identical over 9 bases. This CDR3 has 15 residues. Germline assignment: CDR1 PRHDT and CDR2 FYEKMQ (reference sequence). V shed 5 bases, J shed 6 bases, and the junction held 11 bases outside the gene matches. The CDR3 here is CASSTPGQGLSEQYF. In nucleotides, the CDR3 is TGTGCCAGCAGCACACCGGGACAGGGATTATCCGAGCAGTACTTC.

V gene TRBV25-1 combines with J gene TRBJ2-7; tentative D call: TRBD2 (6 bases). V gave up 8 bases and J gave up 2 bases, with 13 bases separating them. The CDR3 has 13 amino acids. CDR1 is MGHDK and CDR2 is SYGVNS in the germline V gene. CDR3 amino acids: CASGRTEAYEQYF. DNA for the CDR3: TGTGCCAGCGGGAGGACGGAAGCCTACGAGCAGTACTTC.

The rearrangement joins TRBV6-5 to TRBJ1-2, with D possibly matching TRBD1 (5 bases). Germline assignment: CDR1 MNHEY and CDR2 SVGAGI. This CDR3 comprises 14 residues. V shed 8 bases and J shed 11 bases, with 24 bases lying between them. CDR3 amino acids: CASVDSRGDPVYTF. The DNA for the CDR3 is TGTGCCAGCGTGGATTCTCGGGGGGACCCGGTTTACACCTTC.

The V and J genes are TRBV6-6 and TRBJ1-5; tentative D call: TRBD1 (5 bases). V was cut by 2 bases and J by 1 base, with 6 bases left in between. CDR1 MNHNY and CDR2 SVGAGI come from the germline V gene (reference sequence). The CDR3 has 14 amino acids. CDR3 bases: TGTGCCAGCAGTTACCCAGGGAGCAATCAGCCCCAGCATTTT. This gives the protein CASSYPGSNQPQHF.